Following are 21 T cell receptor beta chains from one sample sequenced in a study of Ad26.COV2.S vaccination and SARS-CoV-2 variants. Documented treatment: about 20 received Ad26.COV2.S at low or high dose, single or two shots; about 5 received placebo; per-sample allocation not given. Material that was analyzed had been drawn on day 63 after the first vaccine or placebo injection. The method was immunoSEQ multiplex PCR; TCRdb's version includes in-frame clones alone and lacks a portion of them. This sample has a few hundred thousand clones, with 90% found just once. This specimen consisted of peripheral blood, obtained in a trial of Ad26.COV2.S vaccine versus placebo. Every receptor here comes from a person between 18 and 60 years old who received the Ad26.COV2.S COVID-19 vaccine or a placebo.

The rearrangement links TRBV6-5 to TRBJ2-2, with 7 bases fitting TRBD1. Germline assignment: CDR1 MNHEY and CDR2 SVGAGI. V shed 6 bases, J shed 5 bases, and the junction held 6 bases outside the gene matches. CDR3 length: 14 residues. CDR3 coding DNA: TGTGCCAGCAGCAAACAGGGGTTGACCGGGGAGCTGTTTTTT. Amino acids: CASSKQGLTGELFF.

This chain connects TRBV19 to TRBJ2-5; 11 nucleotides agree with TRBD2. The germline V gene encodes CDR1 LNHDA and CDR2 SQIVND (reference sequence). This CDR3 comprises 18 residues. V was pared by 5 bases and J by 1 base, with 12 bases of the junction left unmatched. CDR3 residues: CASSRRAGTSGFQETQYF. The CDR3 DNA follows: TGTGCCAGTAGTCGGAGGGCCGGGACTAGCGGATTCCAAGAGACCCAGTACTTC.

The chain carries TRBV7-9 and TRBJ2-1, with D unclear. This CDR3 region has 13 residues. Per the germline V gene, CDR1 is SEHNR and CDR2 is FQNEAQ (reference sequence). V lost 7 bases, J lost 1 base, and 8 bases lay in between. This CDR3 is CASISGSYNEQFF. DNA of the CDR3: TGTGCCAGCATCTCCGGGTCCTACAATGAGCAGTTCTTC.

The chain recombines TRBV5-1 with TRBJ1-4; 7 bases align to TRBD1. The J segment lost 3 bases and the V segment lost 4 bases, leaving 6 bases of the junction unmatched. The germline V gene has CDR1 SGHRS and CDR2 YFSETQ. The length of the CDR3 is 15 residues. The CDR3 DNA reads TGCGCCAGCAGCAGACAGGGAACGCCTAATGAAAAACTGTTTTTT. The encoded protein is CASSRQGTPNEKLFF.

This chain links TRBV3-1 (or the pseudogene TRBV3-2) with TRBJ2-6; TRBD1 aligns across 7 bases. Germline CDR1 is LGHDT and CDR2 is YNNKEL (reference sequence). This CDR3 is built from 16 residues. V gave up 4 bases and J gave up 0 bases; unmatched junction bases: 3. In DNA form, the CDR3 reads TGTGCCAGCAGCCTAGCAGGGGGCTCTGGGGCCAACGTCCTGACTTTC. Its translation: CASSLAGGSGANVLTF.

This chain links TRBV9 with TRBJ2-1; the D gene is possibly TRBD2 (6 bases). The V and J ends lost 1 base and 2 bases respectively, with 10 bases between them. CDR1 and CDR2 from the germline V gene are SGDLS and YYNGEE. The CDR3 extends over 15 amino acids. The DNA for the CDR3 is TGTGCCAGCAGCGTACGGGAGCTGACCTACAATGAGCAGTTCTTC. This codes for CASSVRELTYNEQFF.

This clone was detected a few times. DNA for the CDR3: TGTGCCAGCACCGGGGGTGGCTCAGGGAGCTACACCTTC. Its translation: CASTGGGSGSYTF. The chain has TRBV2 and TRBJ1-2, with a tentative D call TRBD1 (5 bases). The length of the CDR3 is 13 residues. V was trimmed by 7 bases and J by 9 bases, leaving 18 bases between them. Germline V lookup: CDR1 SNHLY, CDR2 FYNNEI.

V gene TRBV19 combines with J gene TRBJ2-5; D might be TRBD1 or TRBD2, each matching 6 bases. CDR1 is LNHDA, CDR2 SQIVND, per germline (reference sequence). V dropped 8 bases and J dropped 2 bases, with 21 bases sitting between them. The CDR3 loop spans 16 amino acids. In nucleotides, the CDR3 is TGTGCCAGTCGAGACCCCGGGGGCAGGGGACAAGAGACCCAGTACTTC. Protein product: CASRDPGGRGQETQYF.

The J gene is TRBJ2-7, the V gene TRBV28; 7 bases are a match to TRBD1. The V and J ends lost 6 bases and 4 bases, in that order; junction bases with no gene match: 15. Germline V gene sequence: CDR1 MDHEN, CDR2 SYDVKM. This CDR3 is 16 amino acids long. The CDR3 loop is CASSAPRGQTGYEQYV. CDR3 DNA: TGTGCCAGCAGCGCCCCCCGGGGACAGACAGGGTACGAGCAGTACGTC.

In its sample, this clone was seen once. The chain is built from TRBV9 and TRBJ1-1; D ambiguous. Germline CDR1 reads SGDLS; CDR2 reads YYNGEE. The V gene lost 3 bases and the J gene lost 4 bases, with 13 bases spanning the gap. The CDR3 contains 14 residues. CDR3 bases: TGTGCCAGCAGCGCCCGAGGATATCCCACTGAAGCTTTCTTT. Translating gives CASSARGYPTEAFF.

The chain couples TRBV18 to TRBJ2-3; D unresolved. The V gene lost 3 bases and the J gene lost 0 bases, with 7 bases spanning the gap. The CDR3 length is 14 residues. CDR1 is KGHSH, CDR2 LQKENI, per germline. The CDR3 is CASSPSGSTDTQYF. CDR3 DNA sequence: TGTGCCAGCTCACCCTCAGGAAGCACAGATACGCAGTATTTT.

This sequence joins TRBV27 and TRBJ1-2, with D maybe TRBD1 (5 bases). Trimming removed 6 bases from V and 8 bases from J, with 16 bases in between. This CDR3 has 13 residues. Germline values: CDR1 MNHEY, CDR2 SMNVEV (reference sequence). The CDR3 is CASRIGASGGYTF. CDR3 coding DNA: TGTGCCAGCAGAATTGGGGCCTCGGGAGGCTACACCTTC.

The V gene is TRBV5-1, the J gene TRBJ1-1, with D hard to call. The CDR3 is 13 residues long. Germline V lookup: CDR1 SGHRS, CDR2 YFSETQ. Trimming shortened V by 2 bases and J by 7 bases, and 12 bases separated the two germline ends. As DNA, the CDR3 is TGCGCCAGCAGCTTTGGACCGAACTTTGAAGCTTTCTTT. Translation: CASSFGPNFEAFF.

The chain carries TRBV15 and TRBJ2-7; no definite D call. Germline values: CDR1 LNHNV, CDR2 YYDKDF (reference sequence). Deletions cut 4 bases from V and 2 bases from J, with 12 bases between. The CDR3 covers 14 residues. The CDR3 region has the DNA TGTGCCACCAGCATCCGAATAGGTACCTACGAGCAGTACTTC. As protein: CATSIRIGTYEQYF. Together with reference TRBV15 and TRBJ2-7, the CDR3 gives the full variable domain: DAMVIQNPRYQVTQFGKPVTLSCSQTLNHNVMYWYQQKSSQAPKLLFHYYDKDFNNEADTPDNFQSRRPNTSFCFLDIRSPGLGDTAMYLCATSIRIGTYEQYFGPGTRLTVT.

The rearrangement uses TRBV29-1 and TRBJ2-7; possibly TRBD1 or TRBD2 for D (5 bases each). CDR1 SQVTM and CDR2 ANQGSEA come from the germline V gene. The CDR3 spans 11 residues. Between the trimmed V and J ends, which lost 7 bases and 9 bases, there was a span of 16 bases. This CDR3 is CSANLRDGQYF. The CDR3 DNA follows: TGCAGCGCGAACCTGAGGGACGGGCAGTACTTC.

DNA for the CDR3: TGTGCCAGCCTGGACACTGAAGCTTTCTTT. This sequence encodes CASLDTEAFF. The chain joins TRBV7-9 to TRBJ1-1; D is ambiguous. V shed 8 bases and J shed 3 bases, with 4 bases lying between them. The length of the CDR3 is 10 residues. Germline values: CDR1 SEHNR, CDR2 FQNEAQ (reference sequence).

The chain couples TRBV30 to TRBJ2-5; TRBD1 matches at 7 bases. Germline values: CDR1 GTSNPN, CDR2 SVGIG (reference sequence). The CDR3 has 12 amino acids. J was trimmed by 4 bases and V by 1 base; bases with no gene match: 0. DNA for the CDR3: TGTGCCTGGAGTGGACAGGGAGAGACCCAGTACTTC. Translated, it gives CAWSGQGETQYF.

V gene TRBV28 combines with J gene TRBJ1-3; D remains unclear. V shed 4 bases and J shed 4 bases, with 11 bases lying between them. This CDR3 has 14 residues. CDR1 and CDR2 (germline): MDHEN, SYDVKM. Here the CDR3 reads CASSSLREGNTIYF. CDR3 nucleotide sequence: TGTGCCAGCAGTTCCCTCCGCGAGGGAAACACCATATATTTT.

V usage is TRBV3-1 (or the pseudogene TRBV3-2) and J usage is TRBJ1-4, with a possible D match to TRBD1 (5 bases). The CDR3 length is 15 residues. V lost 0 bases and J lost 4, with 9 bases in between. Germline CDR1 LGHDT, CDR2 YNNKEL (reference sequence). The CDR3 loop reads CASSQDWGYNEKLFF. The CDR3, as DNA: TGTGCCAGCAGCCAAGATTGGGGGTATAATGAAAAACTGTTTTTT.

This clone was detected only a few times. The V call is TRBV9, the J call TRBJ1-2; D is possibly TRBD1 (6 bases). This CDR3 region has 13 residues. V lost 3 bases and J 0 bases, leaving 6 bases between the germline ends. Germline CDR1 and CDR2: SGDLS and YYNGEE. This chain's CDR3 is CASSGQANYGYTF. The DNA of the CDR3 is TGTGCCAGCAGCGGACAGGCTAACTATGGCTACACCTTC.

V is TRBV12-3 or TRBV12-4 and J is TRBJ2-7; tentatively, D is TRBD1 (6 bases). The CDR3 has 12 residues. Trimming took off 7 bases at V and 6 bases at J, with 13 bases between the two ends. The CDR3 protein is CASTATGTEQYF. The CDR3 nucleotides read TGTGCCAGCACCGCTACAGGGACCGAGCAGTACTTC.